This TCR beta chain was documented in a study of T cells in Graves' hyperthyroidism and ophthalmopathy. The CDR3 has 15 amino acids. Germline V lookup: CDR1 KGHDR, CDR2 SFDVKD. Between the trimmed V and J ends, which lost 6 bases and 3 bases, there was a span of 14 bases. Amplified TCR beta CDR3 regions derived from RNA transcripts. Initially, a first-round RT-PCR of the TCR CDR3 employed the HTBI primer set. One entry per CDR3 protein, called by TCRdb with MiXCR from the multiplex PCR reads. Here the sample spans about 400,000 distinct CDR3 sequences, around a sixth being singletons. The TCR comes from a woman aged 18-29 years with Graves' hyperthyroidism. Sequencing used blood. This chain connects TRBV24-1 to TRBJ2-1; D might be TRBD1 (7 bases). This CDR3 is CATSRAGQYYNEQFF. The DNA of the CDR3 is TGTGCCACCAGTAGGGCGGGACAGTACTACAATGAGCAGTTCTTC.